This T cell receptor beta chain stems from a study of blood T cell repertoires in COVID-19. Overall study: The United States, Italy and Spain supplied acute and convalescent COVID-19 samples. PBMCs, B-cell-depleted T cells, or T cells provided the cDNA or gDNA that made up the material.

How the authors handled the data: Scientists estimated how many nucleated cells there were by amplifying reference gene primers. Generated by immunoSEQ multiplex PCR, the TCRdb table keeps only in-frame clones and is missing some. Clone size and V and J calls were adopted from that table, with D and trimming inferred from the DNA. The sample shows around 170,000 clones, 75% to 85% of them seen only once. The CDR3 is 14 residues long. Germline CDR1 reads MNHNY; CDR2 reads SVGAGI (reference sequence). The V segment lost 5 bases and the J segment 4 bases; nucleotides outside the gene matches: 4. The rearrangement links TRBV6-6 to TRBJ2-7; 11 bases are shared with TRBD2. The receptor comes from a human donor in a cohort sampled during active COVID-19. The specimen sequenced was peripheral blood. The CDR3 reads CASSHSGRGYEQYF. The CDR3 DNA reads TGTGCCAGCAGTCATAGCGGGAGGGGTTACGAGCAGTACTTC.